Following are 19 T cell receptor beta chains from one sample sequenced in a study of T cells in Graves' hyperthyroidism and ophthalmopathy. Using RNA transcripts as the source, TCR beta CDR3 regions were amplified. Researchers ran a first-round RT-PCR on the TCR CDR3 using the HTBI primer set. Each CDR3 protein gets one entry after TCRdb re-called the multiplex PCR reads with MiXCR. This sample has some 700,000 distinct CDR3 sequences, with roughly 17% found just once. Sample: blood. All receptors come from a man aged 50-60 years with Graves' hyperthyroidism.

There are a few counts of this clonotype. Written as DNA, the CDR3 is TGCGCCAGCAGGAATCGACAGGGGTCAGAGAATTCACCCCTCCACTTT. Its translation is CASRNRQGSENSPLHF. This rearrangement joins TRBV4-1 to TRBJ1-6; 8 bases agree with TRBD1. The CDR3 length is 16 residues. The V gene end was trimmed by 6 bases and the J gene end by 7 bases; junction bases not matched to a gene: 11. Germline V CDR1 and CDR2: MGHRA, YSYEKL.

The chain carries TRBV6-1 and TRBJ1-2, with 10 bases lining up with TRBD1. Per the germline V gene, CDR1 is MNHNS and CDR2 is SASEGT. This CDR3 spans 14 amino acids. With 6 bases clipped from V and 4 bases from J, the junction kept 5 bases outside the gene matches. The CDR3: CASSVTGGGYGYTF. The CDR3 DNA is TGTGCCAGCAGCGTGACAGGGGGCGGCTATGGCTACACCTTC.

The sample holds many counts of this clonotype. A read error may explain this, as a much larger clone is one base away. The chain links TRBV6-1 to TRBJ2-1; D gene uncertain. Germline CDR1 reads MNHNS; CDR2 reads SASEGT. V was shortened by 5 bases and J by 7 bases, with 6 bases between the two germline ends. This CDR3 region has 11 residues. The CDR3 nucleotides are TGTGCCAGCAGTTTTAGGAATGAGCAGTTCTTC. Residues: CASSFRNEQFF.

DNA for the CDR3: TGTGCCAGCAGTTTAACCGGACAGACTAGCAATCAGCCCCAGCATTTT. It specifies CASSLTGQTSNQPQHF. V usage is TRBV28 and J usage is TRBJ1-5; tentative D call: TRBD1 (6 bases). Germline V gene lookup returns CDR1 MDHEN and CDR2 SYDVKM. This CDR3 comprises 16 residues. Trimming left V 2 bases short and J 0 bases short, with 11 bases between.

This clonotype occurred many times. The chain has TRBV14 and TRBJ1-5; tentative D call: TRBD1 (6 bases). The CDR3 covers 13 residues. Trimming shortened V by 2 bases and J by 6 bases, and 8 bases separated the two germline ends. Germline V CDR1 and CDR2: SGHDN, FVKESK. This CDR3 is CASSQTQGQPQHF. The CDR3 region has the DNA TGTGCCAGCAGCCAAACACAGGGTCAGCCCCAGCATTTT.

The chain carries TRBV30 and TRBJ2-6; maybe TRBD2 (6 bases). The CDR3 runs to 16 residues. Trimming stripped 5 bases from V and 0 bases from J, with 14 bases between. Germline CDR1 is GTSNPN and CDR2 is SVGIG (reference sequence). The CDR3 coding sequence is TGTGCCTGGGCCCGGGCGGGAATCTCTGGGGCCAACGTCCTGACTTTC. It translates to CAWARAGISGANVLTF.

This clonotype was detected a few times. This chain uses TRBV30 with TRBJ2-6; the D gene is possibly TRBD2 (6 bases). V was cut by 3 bases and J by 0 bases, with 15 bases left in between. CDR3 size: 17 residues. The germline gives CDR1 GTSNPN, CDR2 SVGIG (reference sequence). CDR3 region: CAWRKEGANSGANVLTF. The CDR3 DNA follows: TGTGCCTGGAGGAAGGAGGGCGCCAACTCTGGGGCCAACGTCCTGACTTTC. Together with reference TRBV30 and TRBJ2-6, the CDR3 gives the full variable domain: SQTIHQWPATLVQPVGSPLSLECTVEGTSNPNLYWYRQAAGRGLQLLFYSVGIGQISSEVPQNLSASRPQDRQFILSSKKLLLSDSGFYLCAWRKEGANSGANVLTFGAGSRLTVL.

The CDR3 DNA reads TGTGCCTGGAGGAACGCGGGAGGGACGTACTACGAGCAGTACTTC. It yields the protein CAWRNAGGTYYEQYF. The J gene is TRBJ2-7, the V gene TRBV30, with 9 nucleotides matching TRBD2. Germline V gives CDR1 GTSNPN, CDR2 SVGIG (reference sequence). Trimming took 3 bases from V and 3 from J; bases not matched to a gene: 9. The CDR3 consists of 15 residues.

This clonotype has a count of ten or more. DNA of the CDR3: TGCGCCAGCAGTGAGTCGGGAGGGGGGGCTGAAGCTTTCTTT. It codes for CASSESGGGAEAFF. J is TRBJ1-1 and V is TRBV10-2; a weak D match, TRBD1 (6 bases). The CDR3 contains 14 residues. Germline V gene data show CDR1 as WSHSY and CDR2 as SAAADI. V dropped 0 bases and J dropped 6 bases, with 11 bases sitting between them.

There are many counts of this clonotype. The chain has TRBV7-2 and TRBJ1-2; D is ambiguous. The length of the CDR3 is 13 residues. V lost 3 bases, J lost 6 bases, and 11 bases lay in between. Germline V gives CDR1 SGHTA, CDR2 FQGNSA. Here the CDR3 reads CASSFRGGDGYTF. The CDR3 DNA reads TGTGCCAGCAGCTTTCGGGGAGGAGATGGCTACACCTTC.

This clonotype was counted only a few times. This rearrangement joins TRBV20-1 to TRBJ2-4, with D possibly matching TRBD1 (6 bases). This CDR3 is 17 amino acids long. Germline CDR1 is DFQATT and CDR2 is SNEGSKA (reference sequence). V lost 2 bases and J 0 bases, leaving 17 bases between the germline ends. The CDR3 nucleotides are TGCAGTGCTAGACTGTTAGGGGGAGCACTAGCCAAAAACATTCAGTACTTC. Protein product: CSARLLGGALAKNIQYF.

This clonotype was recorded at least ten times. This chain connects TRBV9 to TRBJ2-7, with 9 bases fitting TRBD2. The junction had 5 bases not matched to a gene; V was cut back by 4 bases and J by 6 bases. Germline V gene lookup returns CDR1 SGDLS and CDR2 YYNGEE. This CDR3 is built from 13 residues. The CDR3 sequence is CASSRTSVSEQYF. DNA of the CDR3: TGTGCCAGCAGCCGGACTAGCGTTAGCGAGCAGTACTTC.

The chain employs TRBV3-1 and TRBJ2-1; D ambiguous. CDR3 size: 16 residues. The V end lost 0 bases, the J end lost 2 bases, and 11 bases lay between the germline ends. The germline V gene has CDR1 LGHDT and CDR2 YNNKEL (reference sequence). DNA for the CDR3: TGTGCCAGCAGCCAAGATAGCTGGAGACCCTACAATGAGCAGTTCTTC. Translating it yields CASSQDSWRPYNEQFF.

This clonotype was picked up many times. The J gene is TRBJ2-5, the V gene TRBV24-1; TRBD1 might be the D (6 bases). Germline lookup yields CDR1 KGHDR and CDR2 SFDVKD. Trimming took off 3 bases at V and 5 bases at J, with 15 bases between the two ends. The length of the CDR3 is 15 residues. The CDR3 spells CATSDPDRTEETQYF. CDR3 sequence (DNA): TGTGCCACCAGTGATCCTGACAGGACCGAGGAGACCCAGTACTTC.

This clonotype was counted ten times or more. The chain combines TRBV19 with TRBJ2-2, with 8 bases fitting TRBD1. This CDR3 contains 14 residues. J gave up 0 bases and V 10 bases, and 4 bases lay outside the gene matches. CDR1 LNHDA and CDR2 SQIVND come from the germline V gene (reference sequence). In DNA form, the CDR3 reads TGTGCCACCCGGGACAGGACGAACACCGGGGAGCTGTTTTTT. Its translation: CATRDRTNTGELFF.

J is TRBJ2-3 and V is TRBV19; 9 bases map to TRBD1. CDR3 length equals 19 residues. The germline CDR1 and CDR2 sequences are LNHDA and SQIVND (reference sequence). V shed 6 bases, J shed 0 bases, and the junction held 16 bases outside the gene matches. Here the CDR3 reads CASSPSQGAWGTSTDTQYF. The CDR3 DNA reads TGTGCCAGTAGCCCTTCACAGGGGGCGTGGGGGACTAGCACAGATACGCAGTATTTT.

This clonotype came up many times. The V call is TRBV3-1, the J call TRBJ1-4, with a weak D call TRBD1 (6 bases). CDR3 length equals 14 residues. V lost 3 bases and J lost 5, with 10 bases in between. CDR1 LGHDT and CDR2 YNNKEL come from the germline V gene (reference sequence). The CDR3, as DNA: TGTGCCAGCAGCCACAGGGGCGTAAATGAAAAACTGTTTTTT. It yields the protein CASSHRGVNEKLFF.

This clonotype was detected only a few times. The chain combines TRBV19 with TRBJ2-7; 8 nucleotides line up with TRBD2. Germline lookup yields CDR1 LNHDA and CDR2 SQIVND (reference sequence). V gave up 6 bases and J gave up 0 bases; unmatched junction bases: 7. The CDR3 contains 15 residues. CDR3 loop: CASSPGSGSSYEQYF. The CDR3 DNA sequence: TGTGCCAGTAGCCCGGGCAGCGGGAGCTCCTACGAGCAGTACTTC.

This clonotype was seen many times. The chain links TRBV6-2 or TRBV6-3 to TRBJ2-5; D not certain. Germline V gene sequence: CDR1 MNHEY, CDR2 SVGEGT. V lost 7 bases to trimming and J lost 1 base, with 13 bases between them. The CDR3 runs to 14 residues. This CDR3 is CASTTRRLQETQYF. CDR3 nucleotides: TGTGCCAGCACCACGCGGCGCCTCCAAGAGACCCAGTACTTC.